Below, 19 T cell receptor beta chains from the same sample are listed, as sequenced in a study of blood T cells in healthy people across ages (dated by TCRdb to between 2015 and 2017). The method was 5' RACE. TCRdb lists the instrument as Illumina HiSeq 2500. A second PCR of roughly 7 to 11 cycles was performed with a sample-barcoded 5' primer and a J-beta primer mix. TCRdb's own reprocessing of the public reads used fastp at Q25 and MiXCR and kept productive beta chains. Identical CDR3 proteins give one entry, which carries the most common genes and DNA. Across this sample there are about 620,000 distinct CDR3 sequences, with around 21% seen only once. Roughly 3.6% of the sample is in the top ten clones. Sequencing used blood. The receptor source for this set is a man between 65 and 85 years old in good health.

This clonotype was found a few times. CDR3 protein: CASSPDIGGAHYNEQFF. CDR3 sequence (DNA): TGCGCCAGCAGCCCTGACATCGGCGGGGCTCACTACAATGAGCAGTTCTTC. This sequence joins TRBV4-3 and TRBJ2-1; a possible D gene is TRBD2 (6 bases). Germline assignment: CDR1 LGHNA and CDR2 YSLEER. Trimming shortened V by 4 bases and J by 3 bases, and 19 bases separated the two germline ends. This CDR3 is built from 17 residues.

The chain recombines TRBV10-3 with TRBJ1-1; the match to TRBD1 covers 8 bases. Germline lookup yields CDR1 ENHRY and CDR2 SYGVKD. The length of the CDR3 is 14 residues. Unmatched junction bases numbered 10, after V lost 9 bases and J lost 4 bases. This chain's CDR3 is CAIAQGGVGTEAFF. The CDR3, as DNA: TGTGCCATTGCACAGGGGGGCGTTGGCACTGAAGCTTTCTTT.

This clonotype was found a few times. The chain carries TRBV15 and TRBJ1-4, with unresolved D. The V gene lost 5 bases and the J gene lost 3 bases, with 13 bases spanning the gap. CDR3 length: 15 residues. The germline gives CDR1 LNHNV, CDR2 YYDKDF (reference sequence). The CDR3 DNA follows: TGTGCCACCAGCGCCGGGTACAGATCTAATGAAAAACTGTTTTTT. As protein: CATSAGYRSNEKLFF.

V gene TRBV10-3 combines with J gene TRBJ2-1; D may be TRBD2 (5 bases). Germline lookup yields CDR1 ENHRY and CDR2 SYGVKD. This CDR3 spans 14 amino acids. V was cut by 8 bases and J by 4 bases, with 15 bases left in between. In DNA, the CDR3 is TGTGCCATCGGTAAATCGGGGAAATACAATGAGCAGTTCTTC. It encodes CAIGKSGKYNEQFF.

This chain links TRBV20-1 with TRBJ2-3, with D possibly TRBD2 on 6 matching bases. The CDR3 is 14 amino acids. From germline, CDR1 is DFQATT and CDR2 SNEGSKA (reference sequence). Trimming removed 4 bases from V and 1 base from J, with 12 bases in between. The CDR3 DNA is TGCAGTGCTAACGGCGGGACCGGCACAGATACGCAGTATTTT. Protein product: CSANGGTGTDTQYF.

This clonotype was counted a few times. The conserved closing phenylalanine or tryptophan is absent in this CDR3, likely reflecting a read error. The genes are TRBV20-1 and TRBJ2-5, with D possibly TRBD2 on 6 matching bases. CDR1 DFQATT and CDR2 SNEGSKA come from the germline V gene (reference sequence). The V and J ends lost 0 bases and 1 base respectively, with 12 bases between them. This CDR3 is built from 15 residues. This CDR3 reads CSARDLANVQETQYL. The CDR3 nucleotides are TGCAGTGCTAGAGATCTAGCGAACGTCCAAGAGACCCAGTACCTC.

This clonotype has at least ten counts. J is TRBJ1-2 and V is TRBV29-1; no clear D gene. Germline CDR1 SQVTM, CDR2 ANQGSEA. The CDR3 is made up of 14 amino acids. V shed 2 bases and J shed 2 bases, with 12 bases lying between them. CDR3 sequence: CSVEPGNLNYGYTF. In DNA form, the CDR3 reads TGCAGCGTTGAACCGGGGAACCTAAACTATGGCTACACCTTC. The full variable domain, rest sourced from reference TRBV29-1 and TRBJ1-2, is SAVISQKPSRDICQRGTSLTIQCQVDSQVTMMFWYRQQPGQSLTLIATANQGSEATYESGFVIDKFPISRPNLTFSTLTVSNMSPEDSSIYLCSVEPGNLNYGYTFGSGTRLTVV.

Points on this clonotype: A junction end diverges from the germline sequence, so it may reflect a read error. V gene TRBV3-1 combines with J gene TRBJ2-7; the match to TRBD2 covers 11 bases. The CDR3 sequence is 18 residues long. Looked up from germline, CDR1 is LGHDT and CDR2 is YNNKEL (reference sequence). The CDR3 here is CASSQDRGTSGFSFEQYF. CDR3 DNA: TGTGCCAGCAGCCAAGATAGGGGGACTAGCGGATTTTCCTTCGAGCAGTACTTC.

This clonotype was counted between two and nine times. This chain uses TRBV6-5 with TRBJ2-5, with D hard to call. V dropped 5 bases and J dropped 11 bases, with 27 bases sitting between them. This CDR3 region has 16 residues. From germline, CDR1 is MNHEY and CDR2 SVGAGI. The DNA of the CDR3 is TGTGCCAGCAGTGACCTAACCCCAATGGGCAGCACGGAGCAGTACTTC. This translates into CASSDLTPMGSTEQYF.

CDR3 sequence: CASSLPQGTQFF. In DNA form, the CDR3 reads TGTGCCAGCAGCTTACCCCAGGGGACGCAGTTCTTC. The V gene is TRBV11-2, the J gene TRBJ2-1; possible D gene TRBD1, 6 bases. CDR1 is SGHAT and CDR2 is FQNNGV in the germline V gene. The length of the CDR3 is 12 residues. V lost 2 bases and J lost 12, with 11 bases in between. The complete variable domain, with remaining parts taken from reference TRBV11-2 and TRBJ2-1, reads EAGVAQSPRYKIIEKRQSVAFWCNPISGHATLYWYQQILGQGPKLLIQFQNNGVVDDSQLPKDRFSAERLKGVDSTLKIQPAKLEDSAVYLCASSLPQGTQFFGPGTRLTVL.

This clonotype was seen only a few times. This chain connects TRBV29-1 to TRBJ2-5; D call uncertain. This CDR3 has 11 residues. Germline lookup yields CDR1 SQVTM and CDR2 ANQGSEA. With 6 bases removed from V and 5 bases from J, the gap between germline ends came to 10 bases. CDR3 coding DNA: TGCAGCGTCCGTGAAAATGAGACCCAGTACTTC. Residues: CSVRENETQYF.

V gene TRBV29-1 combines with J gene TRBJ1-1; weak D call: TRBD1 (5 bases). Trimming left V 0 bases short and J 4 bases short, with 21 bases between. Germline V gene data show CDR1 as SQVTM and CDR2 as ANQGSEA. This CDR3 region has 17 residues. The CDR3 is CSVEDRGRWSSPTEAFF. In DNA form, the CDR3 reads TGCAGCGTTGAAGACCGGGGCAGGTGGAGCTCCCCCACTGAAGCTTTCTTT.

The chain couples TRBV5-1 to TRBJ2-1; TRBD2 agrees at 11 bases. This CDR3 region has 16 residues. The V and J ends lost 0 bases and 5 bases, in that order; junction bases with no gene match: 4. CDR1 is SGHRS and CDR2 is YFSETQ in the germline V gene. CDR3 nucleotide sequence: TGCGCCAGCAGCTTGGACGGGACTAGCGGAAACAATGAGCAGTTCTTC. Amino acid sequence: CASSLDGTSGNNEQFF.

On this clonotype: Since the CDR3 does not end with the conserved phenylalanine or tryptophan, this likely comes from a read error. J is TRBJ2-5 and V is TRBV12-3 or TRBV12-4; 13 nucleotides agree with TRBD2. CDR3 length equals 17 residues. J lost 4 bases, V lost 7 bases, and 12 bases had no gene match. The CDR3 loop is CASTAAVGLAGAETQYL. Written as DNA, the CDR3 is TGTGCCAGCACTGCGGCCGTTGGACTAGCGGGAGCAGAGACCCAGTACCTC.

The CDR3 DNA follows: TGTGCCAGCAGTCCGACAGGGGCCCCAGATACGCAGTATTTT. Translating gives CASSPTGAPDTQYF. J is TRBJ2-3 and V is TRBV12-3 or TRBV12-4; 8 bases are a match to TRBD1. J gave up 4 bases and V 5 bases, and 5 bases lay outside the gene matches. The CDR3 covers 14 residues.

The chain couples TRBV6-1 to TRBJ2-5; TRBD1 or TRBD2 may be the D gene (5 bases each). Germline CDR1 is MNHNS and CDR2 is SASEGT. This CDR3 is 17 amino acids long. Trimming cost V 2 bases and J 5 bases, with 21 bases left between them. CDR3 loop: CASSERALREWGETQYF. The CDR3 DNA reads TGTGCCAGCAGTGAAAGGGCCCTCCGAGAATGGGGGGAGACCCAGTACTTC.

This clonotype was recorded a few times. The rearrangement links TRBV24-1 to TRBJ2-3; 14 bases match TRBD2. V dropped 7 bases and J dropped 0; count of bases not matched to a gene: 2. CDR1 and CDR2 (germline): KGHDR, SFDVKD. The CDR3 runs 16 residues. CDR3 residues: CATRGTSGGSTDTQYF. The CDR3 region has the DNA TGTGCCACCAGAGGGACTAGCGGGGGAAGCACAGATACGCAGTATTTT.

In this sample, this clonotype turned up a few times. One junction end does not reproduce the germline sequence, and a read error may be involved. V is TRBV10-3 and J is TRBJ2-5; 10 bases match TRBD2. The end of the DNA aligns better with TRBJ2-1, so the J call may be wrong. The CDR3 is 20 amino acids. CDR1 and CDR2 from the germline V gene are ENHRY and SYGVKD. The CDR3 sequence is CAISARTSGSPGRPYNEQFF. The CDR3, as DNA: TGTGCCATCAGTGCGAGGACTAGCGGTTCACCGGGACGCCCCTACAACGAGCAGTTCTTC.

A few counts support this clonotype. The chain recombines TRBV5-4 with TRBJ2-1, with 10 positions matching TRBD2. Germline assignment: CDR1 SGHNT and CDR2 YYREEE (reference sequence). There are 15 residues in the CDR3. V trimming: 3 bases; J trimming: 3 bases; junction bases outside the gene matches: 3. CDR3 DNA: TGTGCCAGCAGCTACCGGACTAGCGGCTACAATGAGCAGTTCTTC. This gives the protein CASSYRTSGYNEQFF. Full variable domain (missing parts from reference TRBV5-4 and TRBJ2-1): ETGVTQSPTHLIKTRGQQVTLRCSSQSGHNTVSWYQQALGQGPQFIFQYYREEENGRGNFPPRFSGLQFPNYSSELNVNALELDDSALYLCASSYRTSGYNEQFFGPGTRLTVL.